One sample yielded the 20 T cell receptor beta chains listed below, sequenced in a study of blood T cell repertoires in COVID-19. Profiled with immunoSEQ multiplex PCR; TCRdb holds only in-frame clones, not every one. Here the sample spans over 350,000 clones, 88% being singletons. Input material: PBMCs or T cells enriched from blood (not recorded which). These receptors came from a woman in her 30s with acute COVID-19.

The CDR3 coding sequence is TGCAGCGTGTTAAAGCGGGCTAATGAAAAACTGTTTTTT. Its translation: CSVLKRANEKLFF. The V call is TRBV29-1, the J call TRBJ1-4; D is ambiguous. In germline, CDR1 is SQVTM, CDR2 ANQGSEA. The CDR3 spans 13 residues. V lost 6 bases, J lost 3 bases, and 11 bases lay in between.

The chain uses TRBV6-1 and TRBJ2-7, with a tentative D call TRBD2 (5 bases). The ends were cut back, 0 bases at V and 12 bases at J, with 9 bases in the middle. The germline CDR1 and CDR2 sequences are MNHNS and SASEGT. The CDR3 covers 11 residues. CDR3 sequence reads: CASSEARGGYF. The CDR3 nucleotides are TGTGCCAGCAGTGAAGCGCGCGGAGGGTACTTC.

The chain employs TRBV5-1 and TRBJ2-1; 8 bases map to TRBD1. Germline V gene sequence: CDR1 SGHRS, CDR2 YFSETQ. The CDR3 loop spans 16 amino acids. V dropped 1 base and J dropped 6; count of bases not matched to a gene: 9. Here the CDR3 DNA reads TGCGCCAGCAGCTTGCCGGGACAGGAGGGAAGCAATGAGCAGTTCTTC. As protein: CASSLPGQEGSNEQFF.

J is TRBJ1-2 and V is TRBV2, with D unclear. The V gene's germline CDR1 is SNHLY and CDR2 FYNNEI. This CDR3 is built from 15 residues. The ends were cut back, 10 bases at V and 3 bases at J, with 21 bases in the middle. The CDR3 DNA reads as TGTGCCACCCAAATCCCATTGAGAATGGACTATGGCTACACCTTC. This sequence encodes CATQIPLRMDYGYTF.

In DNA, the CDR3 is TGTGCCAGTAGTAGACAGGGGTCTGGAAACACCATATATTTT. Amino acids: CASSRQGSGNTIYF. This chain connects TRBV19 to TRBJ1-3, with 8 bases lining up with TRBD1. This CDR3 has 14 residues. With V trimmed by 4 bases and J by 1 base, 0 bases remained unmatched. The V gene's germline CDR1 is LNHDA and CDR2 SQIVND (reference sequence).

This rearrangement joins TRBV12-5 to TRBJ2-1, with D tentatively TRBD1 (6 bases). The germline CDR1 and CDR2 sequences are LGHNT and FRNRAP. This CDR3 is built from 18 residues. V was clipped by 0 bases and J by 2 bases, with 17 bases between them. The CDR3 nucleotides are TGTGCTAGTGGTTTGGTAATCACGAGGGGGATGGCCTACAATGAGCAGTTCTTC. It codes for CASGLVITRGMAYNEQFF.

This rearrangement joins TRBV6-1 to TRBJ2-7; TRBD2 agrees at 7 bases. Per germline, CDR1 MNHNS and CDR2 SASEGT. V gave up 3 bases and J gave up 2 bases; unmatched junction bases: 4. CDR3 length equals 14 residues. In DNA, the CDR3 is TGTGCCAGCAGTGATCAGCGGGGCCCCTACGAGCAGTACTTC. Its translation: CASSDQRGPYEQYF.

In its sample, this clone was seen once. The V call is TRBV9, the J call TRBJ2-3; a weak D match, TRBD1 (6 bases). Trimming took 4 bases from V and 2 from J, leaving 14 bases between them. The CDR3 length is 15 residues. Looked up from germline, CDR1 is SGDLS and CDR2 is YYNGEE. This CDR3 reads CASSPGVGTTDTQYF. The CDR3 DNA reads TGTGCCAGCAGCCCAGGGGTAGGAACCACAGATACGCAGTATTTT.

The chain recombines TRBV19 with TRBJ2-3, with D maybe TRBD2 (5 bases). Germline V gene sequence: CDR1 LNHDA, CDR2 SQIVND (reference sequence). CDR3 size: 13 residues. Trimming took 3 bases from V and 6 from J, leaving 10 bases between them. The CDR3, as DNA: TGTGCCAGTAGTATGCACGGGGAGGATACGCAGTATTTT. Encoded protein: CASSMHGEDTQYF. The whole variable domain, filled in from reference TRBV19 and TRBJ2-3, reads DGGITQSPKYLFRKEGQNVTLSCEQNLNHDAMYWYRQDPGQGLRLIYYSQIVNDFQKGDIAEGYSVSREKKESFPLTVTSAQKNPTAFYLCASSMHGEDTQYFGPGTRLTVL.

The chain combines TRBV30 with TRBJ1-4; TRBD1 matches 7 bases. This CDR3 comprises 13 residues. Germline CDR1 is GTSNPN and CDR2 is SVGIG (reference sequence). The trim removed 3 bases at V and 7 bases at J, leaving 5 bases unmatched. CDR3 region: CAWSETGSEKLFF. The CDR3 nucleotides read TGTGCCTGGAGCGAGACAGGGAGTGAAAAACTGTTTTTT.

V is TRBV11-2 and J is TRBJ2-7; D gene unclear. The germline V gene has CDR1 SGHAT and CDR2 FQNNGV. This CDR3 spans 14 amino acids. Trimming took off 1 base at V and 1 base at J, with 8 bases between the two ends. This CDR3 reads CASSLVAPSYEQYF. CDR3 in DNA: TGTGCCAGCAGCTTAGTGGCCCCTTCCTACGAGCAGTACTTC.

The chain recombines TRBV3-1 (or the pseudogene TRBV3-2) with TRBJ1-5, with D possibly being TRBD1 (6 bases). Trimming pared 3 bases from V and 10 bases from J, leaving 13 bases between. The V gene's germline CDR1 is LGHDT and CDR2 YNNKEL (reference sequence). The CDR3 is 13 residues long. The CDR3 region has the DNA TGTGCCAGCAGCCACGGACAGTTCAACCCCCAGCATTTT. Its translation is CASSHGQFNPQHF.

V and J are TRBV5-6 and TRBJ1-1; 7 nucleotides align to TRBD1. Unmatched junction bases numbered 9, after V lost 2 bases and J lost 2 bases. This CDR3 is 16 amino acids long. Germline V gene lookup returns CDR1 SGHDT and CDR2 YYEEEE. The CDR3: CASSFPGAGGNTEAFF. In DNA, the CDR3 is TGTGCCAGCAGCTTCCCAGGGGCAGGGGGAAACACTGAAGCTTTCTTT. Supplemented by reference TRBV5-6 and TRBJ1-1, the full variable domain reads DAGVTQSPTHLIKTRGQQVTLRCSPKSGHDTVSWYQQALGQGPQFIFQYYEEEERQRGNFPDRFSGHQFPNYSSELNVNALLLGDSALYLCASSFPGAGGNTEAFFGQGTRLTVV.

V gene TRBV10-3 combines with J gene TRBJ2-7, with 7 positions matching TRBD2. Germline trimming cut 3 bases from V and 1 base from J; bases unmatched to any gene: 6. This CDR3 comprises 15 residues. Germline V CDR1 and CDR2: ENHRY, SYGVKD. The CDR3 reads CAISEAGGISYEQYF. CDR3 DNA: TGTGCCATCAGTGAAGCCGGGGGGATTTCCTACGAGCAGTACTTC.

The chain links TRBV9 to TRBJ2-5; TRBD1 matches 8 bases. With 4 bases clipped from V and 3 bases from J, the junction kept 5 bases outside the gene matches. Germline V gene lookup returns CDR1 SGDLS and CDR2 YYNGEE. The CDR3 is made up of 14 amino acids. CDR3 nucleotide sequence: TGTGCCAGCAGCCACGGACAGGGTGAAGAGACCCAGTACTTC. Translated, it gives CASSHGQGEETQYF. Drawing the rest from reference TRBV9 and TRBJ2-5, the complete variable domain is DSGVTQTPKHLITATGQRVTLRCSPRSGDLSVYWYQQSLDQGLQFLIQYYNGEERAKGNILERFSAQQFPDLHSELNLSSLELGDSALYFCASSHGQGEETQYFGPGTRLLVL.

For the CDR3, the DNA is TGCGCCAGCAGCCTGGACAGGGCTGGAAACACCATATATTTT. Residues: CASSLDRAGNTIYF. The chain has TRBV5-1 and TRBJ1-3, with 8 bases identical to TRBD1. Germline V gene lookup returns CDR1 SGHRS and CDR2 YFSETQ. V gave up 4 bases and J gave up 2 bases; unmatched junction bases: 2. The CDR3 sequence is 14 residues long. The full variable domain, its missing parts supplied by reference TRBV5-1 and TRBJ1-3, is KAGVTQTPRYLIKTRGQQVTLSCSPISGHRSVSWYQQTPGQGLQFLFEYFSETQRNKGNFPGRFSGRQFSNSRSEMNVSTLELGDSALYLCASSLDRAGNTIYFGEGSWLTVV.

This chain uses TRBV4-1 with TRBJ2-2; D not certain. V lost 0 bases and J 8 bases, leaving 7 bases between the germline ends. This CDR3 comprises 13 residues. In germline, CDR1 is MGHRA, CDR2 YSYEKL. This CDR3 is CASSQDRGGELFF. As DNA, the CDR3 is TGCGCCAGCAGCCAAGATAGAGGAGGGGAGCTGTTTTTT.

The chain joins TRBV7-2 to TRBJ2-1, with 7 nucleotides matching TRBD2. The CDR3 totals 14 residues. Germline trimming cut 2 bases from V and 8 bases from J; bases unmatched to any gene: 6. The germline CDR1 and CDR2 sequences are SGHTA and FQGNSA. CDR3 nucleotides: TGTGCCAGCAGCTTATATGCTAGCGGTGATGAGCAGTTCTTC. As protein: CASSLYASGDEQFF.

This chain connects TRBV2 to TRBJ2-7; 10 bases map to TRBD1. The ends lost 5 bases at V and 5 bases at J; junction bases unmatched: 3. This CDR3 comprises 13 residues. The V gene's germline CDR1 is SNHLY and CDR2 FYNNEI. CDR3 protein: CASSRQGAHEQYF. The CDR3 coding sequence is TGTGCCAGCAGTCGACAGGGGGCCCACGAGCAGTACTTC.

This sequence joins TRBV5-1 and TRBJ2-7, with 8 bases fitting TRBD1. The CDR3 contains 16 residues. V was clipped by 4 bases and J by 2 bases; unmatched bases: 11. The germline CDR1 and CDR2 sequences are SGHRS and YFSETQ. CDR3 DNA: TGCGCCAGCAGCCTTGCAGGGGGCGGGGAAACCTACGAGCAGTACTTC. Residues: CASSLAGGGETYEQYF.